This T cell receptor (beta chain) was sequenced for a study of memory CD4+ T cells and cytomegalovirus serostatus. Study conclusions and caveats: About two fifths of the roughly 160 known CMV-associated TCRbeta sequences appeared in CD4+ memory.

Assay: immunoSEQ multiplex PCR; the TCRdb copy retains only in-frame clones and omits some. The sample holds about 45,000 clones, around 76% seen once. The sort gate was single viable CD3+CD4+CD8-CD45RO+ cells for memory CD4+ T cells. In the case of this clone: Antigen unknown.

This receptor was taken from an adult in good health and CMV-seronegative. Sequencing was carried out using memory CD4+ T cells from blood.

CDR3 bases: TGTGCCATCAGTGAGTCGAACGGGGGTCGGGATGGCTACACCTTC. Translated: CAISESNGGRDGYTF. The J gene is TRBJ1-2, the V gene TRBV10-3; possible D gene TRBD1, 5 bases. The germline gives CDR1 ENHRY, CDR2 SYGVKD. The CDR3 sequence is 15 residues long. Deletions cut 0 bases from V and 6 bases from J, with 14 bases between.